The text below deals with one TCR beta chain. Its target is not known. Clones were read by immunoSEQ multiplex PCR, and TCRdb kept only the in-frame ones, dropping some. The sample shows roughly 75,000 clones, under 80% of them seen only once. The record originates from a study of radiotherapy plus CTLA-4 blockade in lung cancer. Study-level information: Overall, around 20% of patients showed an objective response, while 31% attained disease control.

The study, taken as a whole, reports: Alongside interferon-beta, early blood T cell clone dynamics were reportedly the best predictor of response. Among blood TCR repertoires after radiotherapy plus ipilimumab, tumor-derived clones expanded.

Germline CDR1 SGHRS, CDR2 YFSETQ. With 0 bases removed from V and 5 bases from J, the gap between germline ends came to 12 bases. The CDR3 runs 14 residues. Patients in the study, people with chemo-refractory metastatic non-small-cell lung cancer, received focal radiation plus ipilimumab CTLA-4 blockade. The clonotype originates from a human donor with non-small cell lung cancer whose response to radiotherapy plus ipilimumab could not be evaluated. Some clones in this sample may be carry-over from other donors' samples. The chain has TRBV5-1 and TRBJ2-7; possibly TRBD1 for D (5 bases). The sample here was peripheral blood, taken from a patient treated with radiotherapy plus ipilimumab. The CDR3: CASSLDGIGDEQYF. CDR3 nucleotide sequence: TGCGCCAGCAGCTTGGATGGGATAGGGGACGAGCAGTACTTC.